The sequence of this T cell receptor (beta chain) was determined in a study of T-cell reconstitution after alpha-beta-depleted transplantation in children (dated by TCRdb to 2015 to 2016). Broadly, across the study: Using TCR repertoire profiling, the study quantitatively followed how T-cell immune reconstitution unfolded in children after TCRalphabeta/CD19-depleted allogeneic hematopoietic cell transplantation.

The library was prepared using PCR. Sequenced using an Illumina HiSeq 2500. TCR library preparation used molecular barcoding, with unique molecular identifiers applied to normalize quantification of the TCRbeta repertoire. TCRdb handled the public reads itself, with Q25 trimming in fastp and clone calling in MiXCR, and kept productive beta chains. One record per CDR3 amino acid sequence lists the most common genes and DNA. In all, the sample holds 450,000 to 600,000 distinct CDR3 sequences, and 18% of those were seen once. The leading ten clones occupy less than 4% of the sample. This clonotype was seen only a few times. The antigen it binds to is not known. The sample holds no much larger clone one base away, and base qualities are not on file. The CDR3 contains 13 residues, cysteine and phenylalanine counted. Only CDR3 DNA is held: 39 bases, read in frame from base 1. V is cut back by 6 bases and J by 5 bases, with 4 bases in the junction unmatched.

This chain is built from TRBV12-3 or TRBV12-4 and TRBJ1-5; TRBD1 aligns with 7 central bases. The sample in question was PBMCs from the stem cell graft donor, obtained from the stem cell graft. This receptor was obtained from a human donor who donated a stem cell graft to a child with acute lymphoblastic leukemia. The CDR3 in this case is CASSRDSHQPQHF. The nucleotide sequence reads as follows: TGTGCCAGCAGCCGGGACAGTCATCAGCCCCAGCATTTT.